This T cell receptor beta chain stems from a study of cytomegalovirus exposure and HLA in healthy donors. Use of 60 Vbeta and 13 Jbeta primers characterized the PCR. TCRdb keeps only in-frame clones here, not all; method: immunoSEQ multiplex PCR. The sample consists of about 120,000 clones, about 66% of them appearing once. A word on this clone: The target antigen is unknown.

Deletions cut 4 bases from V and 8 bases from J, with 21 bases between. CDR3 size: 15 residues. Germline CDR1 is SGDLS and CDR2 is YYNGEE. The study, taken as a whole, reports: In a later analysis, at a false discovery rate of 0.05, 17,000 or so TCR beta sequences matched HLA alleles. Later, an analysis found that common viral pathogens appeared to be linked with several of the most significant clusters. Some 150 TCR beta chains were listed as cytomegalovirus-associated.

The chain employs TRBV9 and TRBJ1-2; no reliable D call. The TCR originated in a man younger than 45 in good health and CMV-seropositive. The specimen sequenced was PBMCs. CDR3 amino acids: CASSLPRGGLYGYTF. CDR3 nucleotides: TGTGCCAGCAGCCTACCGCGGGGAGGGTTGTACGGCTACACCTTC.